This T cell receptor (beta chain) emerged from a study of shared clonotypes between healthy human individuals. The CDR3 totals 17 residues. Germline V gives CDR1 MGHRA, CDR2 YSYEKL. The J segment lost 9 bases and the V segment lost 1 base, leaving 10 bases of the junction unmatched. CD8 cells regarded as naive lacked CD45RO, were positively chosen for CCR7, and omitted terminally differentiated effector memory CD45RA+ cells. Data came from immunoSEQ multiplex PCR; TCRdb stores just in-frame clones and leaves some out. The sample has about 590,000 clones; roughly 95% are singletons. The TCR was taken from a woman aged 25 to 39 in good health. The specimen sequenced was naive CD8+ T cells sorted from blood. This chain links TRBV4-1 with TRBJ1-6; 9 bases are a match to TRBD1. Here the CDR3 DNA reads TGCGCCAGCAGCCAAGTTCCGGGACAGGGAAGGTTTTCACCCCTCCACTTT. Its protein product is CASSQVPGQGRFSPLHF.